The next 16 T cell receptor beta chains were all read from a single sample in a study of T cell responses to AZD1222 COVID-19 vaccine. Sequenced by immunoSEQ multiplex PCR; TCRdb stores in-frame clones only, minus some. Of approximately 150,000 clones in the sample, roughly 92% were seen once. The sample consisted of peripheral blood, taken 28 days after the second AZD1222 dose. Source of these receptors: an adult who received the AZD1222 COVID-19 vaccine.

V is TRBV10-3 and J is TRBJ1-2; maybe TRBD1 (6 bases). The CDR3 totals 19 residues. With 0 bases removed from V and 4 bases from J, the gap between germline ends came to 24 bases. Germline lookup yields CDR1 ENHRY and CDR2 SYGVKD. The CDR3 DNA sequence: TGTGCCATCAGTGAGTCGAATCCTCGGGCAGGACAGTCTATCTATGGCTACACCTTC. It specifies CAISESNPRAGQSIYGYTF.

The chain couples TRBV25-1 to TRBJ1-4, with D tentatively TRBD1 (6 bases). This CDR3 is 15 amino acids long. Germline V gives CDR1 MGHDK, CDR2 SYGVNS. V lost 2 bases to trimming and J lost 7 bases, with 14 bases between them. Here the CDR3 reads CASSEGQGSSEKLFF. As DNA, the CDR3 is TGTGCCAGCAGTGAAGGGCAGGGGTCAAGTGAAAAACTGTTTTTT.

This clone was found once. Other DNA sequences in the same sample also yield this CDR3. This sequence joins TRBV15 and TRBJ1-2; no clear D gene. The germline V gene has CDR1 LNHNV and CDR2 YYDKDF (reference sequence). The CDR3 contains 13 residues. V was cut by 1 base and J by 4 bases, with 7 bases left in between. The CDR3 loop reads CATSRGGSYGYTF. The CDR3 nucleotides read TGTGCCACCAGCAGAGGAGGGAGCTATGGCTACACCTTC.

V usage is TRBV5-6 and J usage is TRBJ1-4, with 7 bases that match TRBD1. CDR3 length equals 13 residues. The trim removed 4 bases at V and 8 bases at J, leaving 5 bases unmatched. Germline CDR1 is SGHDT and CDR2 is YYEEEE. CDR3 nucleotides: TGTGCCAGCAGCCTTGGACAGGCGGAAAAACTGTTTTTT. It is translated as CASSLGQAEKLFF.

This sequence joins TRBV3-1 (or the pseudogene TRBV3-2) and TRBJ1-5; D possibly corresponds to TRBD1 (5 bases). The germline V gene has CDR1 LGHDT and CDR2 YNNKEL (reference sequence). The CDR3 runs 17 residues. Trimming removed 0 bases from V and 0 bases from J, with 12 bases in between. The CDR3, as DNA: TGTGCCAGCAGCCAAGACACTGGGACCCTTAGCAATCAGCCCCAGCATTTT. It encodes CASSQDTGTLSNQPQHF.

This chain links TRBV11-3 with TRBJ2-1; tentatively, D is TRBD2 (6 bases). The CDR3 runs to 15 residues. V lost 0 bases and J 5 bases, leaving 11 bases between the germline ends. CDR1 and CDR2 from the germline V gene are SGHNT and YENEEA. CDR3 in DNA: TGTGCCAGCAGCTTAGATGGCAGCGGGCACAATGAGCAGTTCTTC. It translates to CASSLDGSGHNEQFF.

The J gene is TRBJ1-5, the V gene TRBV7-2, with D unresolved. CDR1 SGHTA and CDR2 FQGNSA come from the germline V gene. The ends were cut back, 0 bases at V and 9 bases at J, with 12 bases in the middle. The CDR3 consists of 14 residues. CDR3 region: CASSLARSYRPQHF. CDR3 nucleotides: TGTGCCAGCAGCTTAGCCAGGTCCTATAGGCCCCAGCATTTT.

The chain uses TRBV10-3 and TRBJ1-2; D is ambiguous. Trimming stripped 4 bases from V and 2 bases from J, with 5 bases between. This CDR3 region has 12 residues. Germline assignment: CDR1 ENHRY and CDR2 SYGVKD. CDR3 DNA sequence: TGTGCCATCAGTGGAGAGAACTATGGCTACACCTTC. Protein product: CAISGENYGYTF.

The chain uses TRBV5-5 and TRBJ2-3; D is possibly TRBD1 (6 bases). Germline CDR1 and CDR2: SGHKS and YYEKEE (reference sequence). The CDR3 loop spans 12 amino acids. V dropped 4 bases and J dropped 11 bases, with 14 bases sitting between them. DNA for the CDR3: TGTGCCAGCAGCCCACAGGGAGTCGTGCAGTATTTT. The encoded protein is CASSPQGVVQYF.

This clone has only a few counts. The V and J genes are TRBV7-9 and TRBJ2-7; D may correspond to TRBD1 or TRBD2 (5 bases each). The germline V gene has CDR1 SEHNR and CDR2 FQNEAQ (reference sequence). V was shortened by 1 base and J by 2 bases, with 9 bases between the two germline ends. This CDR3 has 14 amino acids. The CDR3 coding sequence is TGTGCCAGCAGCTTAGTGGGGACGGCCTACGAGCAGTACTTC. Translated: CASSLVGTAYEQYF. Complete variable domain (other parts from reference TRBV7-9 and TRBJ2-7): DTGVSQNPRHKITKRGQNVTFRCDPISEHNRLYWYRQTLGQGPEFLTYFQNEAQLEKSRLLSDRFSAERPKGSFSTLEIQRTEQGDSAMYLCASSLVGTAYEQYFGPGTRLTVT.

The rearrangement links TRBV10-3 to TRBJ1-3; 7 bases are a match to TRBD1. Germline lookup yields CDR1 ENHRY and CDR2 SYGVKD. The CDR3 is 17 residues long. Trimming removed 3 bases from V and 2 bases from J; junction bases left unmatched: 10. Written as DNA, the CDR3 is TGTGCCATCAGTGATTTTGTCAGGGGGAAAACTGGAAACACCATATATTTT. It encodes CAISDFVRGKTGNTIYF.

The CDR3 DNA reads as TGTGCCAGCAGCAATCCGTCCGCGAGGGGTGCTAATGAAAAACTGTTTTTT. Amino acids: CASSNPSARGANEKLFF. The J gene is TRBJ1-4, the V gene TRBV21-1. TRBV21-1 counts as a pseudogene. The length of the CDR3 is 17 residues.

This chain joins TRBV3-1 (or the pseudogene TRBV3-2) and TRBJ1-5, with a tentative D call TRBD1 (6 bases). Germline values: CDR1 LGHDT, CDR2 YNNKEL (reference sequence). The V gene lost 0 bases and the J gene lost 5 bases, with 11 bases spanning the gap. The CDR3 contains 15 residues. CDR3 bases: TGTGCCAGCAGCCAAGATTCCACAGGGTATCAGCCCCAGCATTTT. It encodes CASSQDSTGYQPQHF.

CDR3 bases: TGTGCCAGCAGCTTGGCCGGTCGGATCCTCACTGAAGCTTTCTTT. It is translated as CASSLAGRILTEAFF. The chain employs TRBV5-6 and TRBJ1-1; D gene ambiguous. The CDR3 has 15 amino acids. Trimming shortened V by 0 bases and J by 4 bases, and 13 bases separated the two germline ends. CDR1 is SGHDT and CDR2 is YYEEEE in the germline V gene.

The chain has TRBV7-9 and TRBJ2-7; no clear D gene. The CDR3 sequence is 11 residues long. Germline CDR1 and CDR2: SEHNR and FQNEAQ (reference sequence). V was trimmed by 5 bases and J by 6 bases, leaving 8 bases between them. This chain's CDR3 is CASSLKSEQYF. CDR3 sequence (DNA): TGTGCCAGCAGCCTGAAGAGCGAGCAGTACTTC.

The CDR3 region is CASSWGQGAANEKLFF. The CDR3 DNA follows: TGCGCCAGCAGCTGGGGGCAGGGGGCAGCTAATGAAAAACTGTTTTTT. The rearrangement joins TRBV5-1 to TRBJ1-4; 8 nucleotides align to TRBD1. This CDR3 has 16 residues. From germline, CDR1 is SGHRS and CDR2 YFSETQ. V was clipped by 3 bases and J by 3 bases; unmatched bases: 7. The whole variable domain, filled in from reference TRBV5-1 and TRBJ1-4, reads KAGVTQTPRYLIKTRGQQVTLSCSPISGHRSVSWYQQTPGQGLQFLFEYFSETQRNKGNFPGRFSGRQFSNSRSEMNVSTLELGDSALYLCASSWGQGAANEKLFFGSGTQLSVL.